The 9 T cell receptor beta chains given below trace back to one sample, sequenced in a study of blood T cell repertoires in COVID-19. Repertoires were generated with immunoSEQ multiplex PCR, while TCRdb's copy carries only in-frame clones and drops some. The sample records approximately 200,000 clones, 85% being singletons. Material for sequencing was peripheral blood. Receptors were obtained from a man between 35 and 55 years old with acute or convalescent COVID-19.

This chain links TRBV6-5 with TRBJ1-1, with a tentative D call TRBD1 (6 bases). This CDR3 has 13 amino acids. In germline, CDR1 is MNHEY, CDR2 SVGAGI. Between the trimmed V and J ends, which lost 6 bases and 1 base, there was a span of 9 bases. CDR3 region: CASRPTGNTEAFF. Written as DNA, the CDR3 is TGTGCCAGCAGGCCGACAGGGAACACTGAAGCTTTCTTT.

This sequence joins TRBV12-3 or TRBV12-4 and TRBJ1-1; no clear D gene. The CDR3 has 11 amino acids. Trimming cost V 6 bases and J 11 bases, with 13 bases left between them. The CDR3 sequence is CASSRGREAFF. Written as DNA, the CDR3 is TGTGCCAGCAGCCGCGGTCGGGAGGCTTTCTTT.

This sequence joins TRBV4-1 and TRBJ1-1; D unclear. Per the germline V gene, CDR1 is MGHRA and CDR2 is YSYEKL. The CDR3 is made up of 14 amino acids. Trimming stripped 0 bases from V and 0 bases from J, with 5 bases between. The CDR3 loop reads CASSQEAMNTEAFF. CDR3 DNA: TGCGCCAGCAGCCAAGAGGCAATGAACACTGAAGCTTTCTTT.

The chain has TRBV7-2 and TRBJ2-3; D uncertain. This CDR3 region has 15 residues. The V gene's germline CDR1 is SGHTA and CDR2 FQGNSA. Trimming left V 3 bases short and J 0 bases short, with 10 bases between. CDR3 loop: CASSLPLTSTDTQYF. Here the CDR3 DNA reads TGTGCCAGCAGCTTGCCCCTTACTAGCACAGATACGCAGTATTTT. Using reference TRBV7-2 and TRBJ2-3 for the parts outside the CDR3, the full variable domain is GAGVSQSPSNKVTEKGKDVELRCDPISGHTALYWYRQSLGQGLEFLIYFQGNSAPDKSGLPSDRFSAERTGGSVSTLTIQRTQQEDSAVYLCASSLPLTSTDTQYFGPGTRLTVL.

The rearrangement uses TRBV3-1 (or the pseudogene TRBV3-2) and TRBJ1-1; weak D call: TRBD1 (5 bases). This CDR3 comprises 11 residues. Trimming pared 6 bases from V and 7 bases from J, leaving 9 bases between. Germline V CDR1 and CDR2: LGHDT, YNNKEL (reference sequence). The DNA of the CDR3 is TGTGCCAGCAGATGGCAGGGTGAAGCTTTCTTT. It codes for CASRWQGEAFF.

The CDR3 here is CASSPLDRKRKPQHF. CDR3 coding DNA: TGTGCCAGCAGCCCCCTGGACAGGAAAAGAAAGCCCCAGCATTTT. The gene calls are TRBV7-9 and TRBJ1-5; 7 bases are shared with TRBD1. The CDR3 totals 15 residues. The V segment lost 5 bases and the J segment 8 bases; nucleotides outside the gene matches: 12. Germline CDR1 reads SEHNR; CDR2 reads FQNEAQ (reference sequence).

J is TRBJ2-3 and V is TRBV30; TRBD2 aligns across 9 bases. J lost 1 base, V lost 5 bases, and 4 bases had no gene match. Germline lookup yields CDR1 GTSNPN and CDR2 SVGIG (reference sequence). CDR3 length: 14 residues. CDR3 nucleotides: TGTGCCTGGCGTATAGCGGGGGGCACAGATACGCAGTATTTT. As protein: CAWRIAGGTDTQYF. Full variable domain (remainder filled in from reference TRBV30 and TRBJ2-3): SQTIHQWPATLVQPVGSPLSLECTVEGTSNPNLYWYRQAAGRGLQLLFYSVGIGQISSEVPQNLSASRPQDRQFILSSKKLLLSDSGFYLCAWRIAGGTDTQYFGPGTRLTVL.

This clone turned up a few times. This chain links TRBV20-1 with TRBJ1-6; 8 bases are a match to TRBD1. With 3 bases clipped from V and 9 bases from J, the junction kept 7 bases outside the gene matches. This CDR3 is built from 14 residues. Germline V gives CDR1 DFQATT, CDR2 SNEGSKA (reference sequence). The chain's CDR3 is CSASPGQETSPLHF. The CDR3 nucleotides are TGCAGTGCTAGTCCGGGACAGGAGACTTCACCCCTCCACTTT.

This chain connects TRBV7-8 to TRBJ1-1; D gene ambiguous. The V and J ends lost 5 bases and 7 bases respectively, with 11 bases between them. The CDR3 contains 12 residues. The V gene's germline CDR1 is SGHVS and CDR2 FQNEAQ. The CDR3 here is CASSPEWSEAFF. The CDR3 DNA is TGTGCCAGCAGCCCGGAATGGAGTGAAGCTTTCTTT. Supplemented by reference TRBV7-8 and TRBJ1-1, the full variable domain reads GAGVSQSPRYKVAKRGQDVALRCDPISGHVSLFWYQQALGQGPEFLTYFQNEAQLDKSGLPSDRFFAERPEGSVSTLKIQRTQQEDSAVYLCASSPEWSEAFFGQGTRLTVV.